These T cell receptor beta chains were read from a single sample in a study of shared clonotypes between healthy human individuals. Here immunoSEQ multiplex PCR was the method, and the copy in TCRdb shows in-frame clones only, minus some. This sample carries around 1.1 million clones, around 77% of them seen once, and the ten largest clones take about 0.94%. Input material: memory CD4+ T cells from PBMCs. The receptors stem from a man younger than 30 in good health. Some clones in this sample may be carry-over from other donors' samples. The CDR3 runs from the conserved cysteine through the conserved F or W. Each record gives: CDR3 DNA, CDR3 protein, clone size, V gene, D gene, J gene. A D gene is named only where the DNA matches it firmly. Not every row has a clone size; where given, it reads once, few, many or a size class.

cdr3_nt: TGTGCCAGTAGTGTAGATGGCGTGGGCTCCTACGAGCAGTACTTC; cdr3_aa: CASSVDGVGSYEQYF; clone_size: .; v_call: TRBV19; d_call: .; j_call: TRBJ2-7
cdr3_nt: TGTGCCAGCAGCTCCCCCACCGGGGCTAGGAGCACAGATACGCAGTATTTT; cdr3_aa: CASSSPTGARSTDTQYF; clone_size: .; v_call: TRBV7-9; d_call: .; j_call: TRBJ2-3
cdr3_nt: TGTGCCATCAGTTACACCTCCACGGACACTGAAGCTTTCTTT; cdr3_aa: CAISYTSTDTEAFF; clone_size: few; v_call: TRBV10-3; d_call: .; j_call: TRBJ1-1
cdr3_nt: TGTGCCAGCAGCCTGCAGACTAGCAATGCGCAGTATTTT; cdr3_aa: CASSLQTSNAQYF; clone_size: .; v_call: TRBV11-1; d_call: TRBD2; j_call: TRBJ2-3
cdr3_nt: TGTGCCATCAGTGAGTCAACAGGGAGGACTGAAGCTTTCTTT; cdr3_aa: CAISESTGRTEAFF; clone_size: .; v_call: TRBV10-3; d_call: .; j_call: TRBJ1-1
cdr3_nt: TGTGCCAGCAGCTTAGTGTGGAACACTGAAGCTTTCTTT; cdr3_aa: CASSLVWNTEAFF; clone_size: .; v_call: TRBV7-9; d_call: .; j_call: TRBJ1-1
cdr3_nt: TGTGCCAGCAGCTTGGGAGGCCAGGGGCGGCAAGAGACCCAGTACTTC; cdr3_aa: CASSLGGQGRQETQYF; clone_size: .; v_call: TRBV5-4; d_call: .; j_call: TRBJ2-5
cdr3_nt: TGTGCCAGCAGCTCTCCCACTGGAAGCTCCTACGAGCAGTACTTC; cdr3_aa: CASSSPTGSSYEQYF; clone_size: .; v_call: TRBV5-4; d_call: .; j_call: TRBJ2-7
cdr3_nt: TGTGCCAGCAGCTTGGATAGTGAGCAGTTCTTC; cdr3_aa: CASSLDSEQFF; clone_size: .; v_call: TRBV7-2; d_call: .; j_call: TRBJ2-1
cdr3_nt: TGTGCCAGCAGCCCTCAGACCTTGAACACTGAAGCTTTCTTT; cdr3_aa: CASSPQTLNTEAFF; clone_size: .; v_call: TRBV9; d_call: .; j_call: TRBJ1-1
cdr3_nt: TGTGCCTGGAGTGTACTGGCGGCCAGTAATGAAAAACTGTTTTTT; cdr3_aa: CAWSVLAASNEKLFF; clone_size: .; v_call: TRBV30; d_call: .; j_call: TRBJ1-4
cdr3_nt: TGTGCCAGCAGTTATACTAGGGCCTACGAGCAGTACTTC; cdr3_aa: CASSYTRAYEQYF; clone_size: .; v_call: TRBV27; d_call: .; j_call: TRBJ2-7
cdr3_nt: TGTGCCAGCAGTCTCTCATTACCGATGGCGGGCACTGAAGCTTTCTTT; cdr3_aa: CASSLSLPMAGTEAFF; clone_size: .; v_call: TRBV2; d_call: .; j_call: TRBJ1-1
cdr3_nt: TGTGCCAGCAGTTTCAGGGGGACATGGATGAACACTGAAGCTTTCTTT; cdr3_aa: CASSFRGTWMNTEAFF; clone_size: .; v_call: TRBV6-6; d_call: TRBD1; j_call: TRBJ1-1
cdr3_nt: TGCGCCAGCGCCGAAGGGAGCTCTGGAAACACCATATATTTT; cdr3_aa: CASAEGSSGNTIYF; clone_size: .; v_call: TRBV5-1; d_call: .; j_call: TRBJ1-3
cdr3_nt: TGTGCCAGCAGTCAGCGGACAGGGGTCTCCCACGAGCAGTACTTC; cdr3_aa: CASSQRTGVSHEQYF; clone_size: .; v_call: TRBV28; d_call: TRBD1; j_call: TRBJ2-7
cdr3_nt: TGCGCCAGCAGCTTGGGGCAGGCGAACACTGAAGCTTTCTTT; cdr3_aa: CASSLGQANTEAFF; clone_size: .; v_call: TRBV5-1; d_call: .; j_call: TRBJ1-1
cdr3_nt: TGTGCCAGCAGCTTACTCGGGGCCAGTAACTCCTACAATGAGCAGTTCTTC; cdr3_aa: CASSLLGASNSYNEQFF; clone_size: .; v_call: TRBV7-6; d_call: .; j_call: TRBJ2-1
cdr3_nt: TGTGCCAGCAGCCAAGCTTACACAGATACGCAGTATTTT; cdr3_aa: CASSQAYTDTQYF; clone_size: once; v_call: TRBV14; d_call: .; j_call: TRBJ2-3
cdr3_nt: TGTGCCAGCAGCTTCGTCCAAGGAGAGACCCAGTACTTC; cdr3_aa: CASSFVQGETQYF; clone_size: .; v_call: TRBV7-8; d_call: .; j_call: TRBJ2-5
cdr3_nt: TGTGCCAGCAGAAGTACAAGAGCGGGGACTGAAGCTTTCTTT; cdr3_aa: CASRSTRAGTEAFF; clone_size: .; v_call: TRBV28; d_call: .; j_call: TRBJ1-1
cdr3_nt: TGTGCCAGCAGTCCCAGGACAGGGGGTGGTGTGAACACTGAAGCTTTCTTT; cdr3_aa: CASSPRTGGGVNTEAFF; clone_size: .; v_call: TRBV4-2; d_call: TRBD1; j_call: TRBJ1-1
cdr3_nt: TGTGCCAGCAGCTCCCCCCGCAGGGGCGATACCTACGAGCAGTACTTC; cdr3_aa: CASSSPRRGDTYEQYF; clone_size: .; v_call: TRBV7-9; d_call: .; j_call: TRBJ2-7
cdr3_nt: TGCGCCAGCAGCTTGGTCTTTGGGGGGGTGAACACTGAAGCTTTCTTT; cdr3_aa: CASSLVFGGVNTEAFF; clone_size: .; v_call: TRBV5-1; d_call: .; j_call: TRBJ1-1
cdr3_nt: TGTGCCAGCAGTTACCGGAGCAATCAGCCCCAGCATTTT; cdr3_aa: CASSYRSNQPQHF; clone_size: once; v_call: TRBV6-6; d_call: .; j_call: TRBJ1-5
cdr3_nt: TGTGCCACCACCAGCACCCTGGGGGAGGCGGAGACCCAGTACTTC; cdr3_aa: CATTSTLGEAETQYF; clone_size: .; v_call: TRBV18; d_call: .; j_call: TRBJ2-5
cdr3_nt: TGTGCCAGCAGTTTAAGTATTAATAGTGGCTACACCTTC; cdr3_aa: CASSLSINSGYTF; clone_size: .; v_call: TRBV28; d_call: .; j_call: TRBJ1-2
cdr3_nt: TGCAGTGCTTTTTTGAACACTGAAGCTTTCTTT; cdr3_aa: CSAFLNTEAFF; clone_size: .; v_call: TRBV20-1; d_call: .; j_call: TRBJ1-1
cdr3_nt: TGTGCCAGCAGCGTAGTCCATGGGACAGCGAACACCGGGGAGCTGTTTTTT; cdr3_aa: CASSVVHGTANTGELFF; clone_size: few; v_call: TRBV9; d_call: TRBD1; j_call: TRBJ2-2
cdr3_nt: TGTGCCAGCAGCCAAAGTAGGGGTTTAGGCTACACCTTC; cdr3_aa: CASSQSRGLGYTF; clone_size: .; v_call: TRBV27; d_call: .; j_call: TRBJ1-2
cdr3_nt: TGTGCCTGGGGACTAGCGGCCTACGAGCAGTACTTC; cdr3_aa: CAWGLAAYEQYF; clone_size: .; v_call: TRBV30; d_call: TRBD2; j_call: TRBJ2-7
cdr3_nt: TGTGCCACCAAGGACCCAAGGTCCTACGAGCAGTACTTC; cdr3_aa: CATKDPRSYEQYF; clone_size: .; v_call: TRBV10-3; d_call: .; j_call: TRBJ2-7
cdr3_nt: TGTGCCAGCAGTTTACTTGACCCTGGGGGAGCTTTCTTT; cdr3_aa: CASSLLDPGGAFF; clone_size: few; v_call: TRBV28; d_call: .; j_call: TRBJ1-1
cdr3_nt: TGCGCCAGCAGCCACCTGCCCGGCGGGGTATCCTTCGCCTATGGCTACACCTTC; cdr3_aa: CASSHLPGGVSFAYGYTF; clone_size: .; v_call: TRBV4-3; d_call: .; j_call: TRBJ1-2
cdr3_nt: TGCGCCAGCAGCCGGGGACAGGGGGTGGGAGAGACCCAGTACTTC; cdr3_aa: CASSRGQGVGETQYF; clone_size: .; v_call: TRBV5-1; d_call: TRBD1; j_call: TRBJ2-5
cdr3_nt: TGTGCCAGCAGCCAGCAGGGGGCGGAACTGTTTTTT; cdr3_aa: CASSQQGAELFF; clone_size: few; v_call: TRBV4-2; d_call: TRBD1; j_call: TRBJ1-4
cdr3_nt: TGTGCCAGCACTCTAGCGGTGGCCTACGAGCAGTACTTC; cdr3_aa: CASTLAVAYEQYF; clone_size: .; v_call: TRBV28; d_call: TRBD2; j_call: TRBJ2-7
cdr3_nt: TGTGCCAGCAGCTTCGTCCGGGGCCACGAGCAGTACTTC; cdr3_aa: CASSFVRGHEQYF; clone_size: .; v_call: TRBV11-1; d_call: .; j_call: TRBJ2-7
cdr3_nt: TGTGCCAGCAGTTCCTCCATTCCTGAGCAGTTCTTC; cdr3_aa: CASSSSIPEQFF; clone_size: .; v_call: TRBV28; d_call: .; j_call: TRBJ2-1
cdr3_nt: TGTGCCAGCAGACAACTAGCGGCCGCCTACAATGAGCAGTTCTTC; cdr3_aa: CASRQLAAAYNEQFF; clone_size: .; v_call: TRBV2; d_call: TRBD2; j_call: TRBJ2-1
cdr3_nt: TGTGCCAGCAGCGTCTCCTCCCAGGGGAAGGCTGGCTACACCTTC; cdr3_aa: CASSVSSQGKAGYTF; clone_size: .; v_call: TRBV9; d_call: .; j_call: TRBJ1-2
cdr3_nt: TGTGCCATCGGAGGACAGGGAAGAGACAATGAGCAGTTCTTC; cdr3_aa: CAIGGQGRDNEQFF; clone_size: .; v_call: TRBV10-3; d_call: TRBD1; j_call: TRBJ2-1
cdr3_nt: TGTGCCAGCAGTTTATCTAACAGCTATGAAAAACTGTTTTTT; cdr3_aa: CASSLSNSYEKLFF; clone_size: once; v_call: TRBV28; d_call: .; j_call: TRBJ1-4
cdr3_nt: TGTGCCTATGGCAGGGACGACTATGGCTACACCTTC; cdr3_aa: CAYGRDDYGYTF; clone_size: .; v_call: TRBV5-8; d_call: .; j_call: TRBJ1-2
cdr3_nt: TGTGCCAGCAGCTTAAGCCGGTTTGGTGGGACTAGCGGTACCTACGAGCAGTACTTC; cdr3_aa: CASSLSRFGGTSGTYEQYF; clone_size: few; v_call: TRBV7-6; d_call: TRBD2; j_call: TRBJ2-7
cdr3_nt: TGTGCCAGCAGCTTAAATTGGCCTATCAATGAGCAGTTCTTC; cdr3_aa: CASSLNWPINEQFF; clone_size: .; v_call: TRBV7-2; d_call: .; j_call: TRBJ2-1
cdr3_nt: TGTGCCAGCAGTCCAACGGGACAGGGGCGGGGAGCTTTCTTT; cdr3_aa: CASSPTGQGRGAFF; clone_size: .; v_call: TRBV28; d_call: TRBD1; j_call: TRBJ1-1
cdr3_nt: TGTGCCAGCTCACCAGGGACCCCCCCCGAAGCTTTCTTT; cdr3_aa: CASSPGTPPEAFF; clone_size: .; v_call: TRBV18; d_call: .; j_call: TRBJ1-1
cdr3_nt: TGTGCCAGCAGTGAATCGGGTGGCTACACCTTC; cdr3_aa: CASSESGGYTF; clone_size: .; v_call: TRBV2; d_call: .; j_call: TRBJ1-2
cdr3_nt: TGTGCCAGCAGCGTCTACGGCAATCAGCCCCAGCATTTT; cdr3_aa: CASSVYGNQPQHF; clone_size: few; v_call: TRBV7-8; d_call: .; j_call: TRBJ1-5
cdr3_nt: TGCGCCAGCAGCTTGGTACAGGGTGGAGAAAAACTGTTTTTT; cdr3_aa: CASSLVQGGEKLFF; clone_size: .; v_call: TRBV5-1; d_call: .; j_call: TRBJ1-4
cdr3_nt: TGTGCCAGCAGCCGCCGGGGCACCGGGGAGCTGTTTTTT; cdr3_aa: CASSRRGTGELFF; clone_size: .; v_call: TRBV14; d_call: .; j_call: TRBJ2-2
cdr3_nt: TGTGCCAGCAGCTTAGTGGGTAGCGGGAGCTTCAATACAGATACGCAGTATTTT; cdr3_aa: CASSLVGSGSFNTDTQYF; clone_size: many; v_call: TRBV11-2; d_call: TRBD2; j_call: TRBJ2-3
cdr3_nt: TGTGCCAGCAGCGAGGGACAGGGGGCCTACACCGGGGAGCTGTTTTTT; cdr3_aa: CASSEGQGAYTGELFF; clone_size: .; v_call: TRBV9; d_call: TRBD1; j_call: TRBJ2-2
cdr3_nt: TGTGCCGTCAGAGGGACTAGTGCCTACGAGCAGTACTTC; cdr3_aa: CAVRGTSAYEQYF; clone_size: .; v_call: TRBV6-6; d_call: TRBD2; j_call: TRBJ2-7
cdr3_nt: TGTGCCAGTAGTATATTGGGACGGACCAATGAGCAGTTCTTC; cdr3_aa: CASSILGRTNEQFF; clone_size: .; v_call: TRBV19; d_call: .; j_call: TRBJ2-1